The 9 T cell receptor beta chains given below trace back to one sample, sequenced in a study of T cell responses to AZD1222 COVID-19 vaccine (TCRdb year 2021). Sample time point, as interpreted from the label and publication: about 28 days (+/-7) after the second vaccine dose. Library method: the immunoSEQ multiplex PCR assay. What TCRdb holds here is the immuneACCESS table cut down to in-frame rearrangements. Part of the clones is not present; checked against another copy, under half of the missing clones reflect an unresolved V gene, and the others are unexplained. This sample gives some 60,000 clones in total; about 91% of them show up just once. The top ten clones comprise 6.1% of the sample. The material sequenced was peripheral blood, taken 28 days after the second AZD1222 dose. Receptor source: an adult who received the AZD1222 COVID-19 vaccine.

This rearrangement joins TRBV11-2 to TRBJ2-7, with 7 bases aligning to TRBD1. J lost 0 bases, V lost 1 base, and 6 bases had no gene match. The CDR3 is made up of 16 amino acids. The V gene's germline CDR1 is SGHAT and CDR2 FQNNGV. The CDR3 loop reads CASSLGGQRSSYEQYF. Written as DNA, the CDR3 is TGTGCCAGCAGCTTAGGGGGACAGAGGAGCTCCTACGAGCAGTACTTC.

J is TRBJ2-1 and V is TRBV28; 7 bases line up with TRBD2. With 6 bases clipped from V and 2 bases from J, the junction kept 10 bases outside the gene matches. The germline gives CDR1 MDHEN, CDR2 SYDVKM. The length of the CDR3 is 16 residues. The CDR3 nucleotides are TGTGCCAGCAGACCCCGGCTAGCGGCGCCCTACAATGAGCAGTTCTTC. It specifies CASRPRLAAPYNEQFF.

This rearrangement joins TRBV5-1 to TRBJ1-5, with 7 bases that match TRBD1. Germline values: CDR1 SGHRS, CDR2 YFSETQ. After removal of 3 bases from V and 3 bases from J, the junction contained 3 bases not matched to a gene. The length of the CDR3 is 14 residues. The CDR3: CASSYGTDNQPQHF. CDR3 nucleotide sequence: TGCGCCAGCAGCTATGGGACAGACAATCAGCCCCAGCATTTT.

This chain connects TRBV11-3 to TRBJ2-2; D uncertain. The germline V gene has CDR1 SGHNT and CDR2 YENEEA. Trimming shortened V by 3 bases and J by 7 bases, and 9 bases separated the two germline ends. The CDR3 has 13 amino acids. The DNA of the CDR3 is TGTGCCAGCAGCTTTAGTCTTCTCGGGGAGCTGTTTTTT. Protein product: CASSFSLLGELFF.

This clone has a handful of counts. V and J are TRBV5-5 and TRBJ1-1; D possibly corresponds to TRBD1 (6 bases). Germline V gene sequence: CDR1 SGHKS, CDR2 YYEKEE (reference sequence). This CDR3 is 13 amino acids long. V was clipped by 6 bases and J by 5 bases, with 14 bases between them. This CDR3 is CASTGQMGTEAFF. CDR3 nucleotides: TGTGCCAGCACCGGACAGATGGGTACTGAAGCTTTCTTT.

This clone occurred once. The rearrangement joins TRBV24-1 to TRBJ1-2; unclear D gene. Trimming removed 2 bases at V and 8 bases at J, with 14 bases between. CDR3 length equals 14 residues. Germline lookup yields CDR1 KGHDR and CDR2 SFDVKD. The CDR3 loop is CATSDSTKPWGYTF. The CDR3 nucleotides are TGTGCCACCAGTGATTCAACGAAACCATGGGGCTACACCTTC.

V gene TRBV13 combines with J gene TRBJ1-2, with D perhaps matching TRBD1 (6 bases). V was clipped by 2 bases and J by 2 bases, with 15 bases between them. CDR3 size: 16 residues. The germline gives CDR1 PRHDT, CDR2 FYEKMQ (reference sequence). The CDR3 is CASSLQGKGVNYGYTF. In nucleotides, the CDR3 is TGTGCCAGCAGCTTACAGGGGAAGGGGGTGAACTATGGCTACACCTTC.

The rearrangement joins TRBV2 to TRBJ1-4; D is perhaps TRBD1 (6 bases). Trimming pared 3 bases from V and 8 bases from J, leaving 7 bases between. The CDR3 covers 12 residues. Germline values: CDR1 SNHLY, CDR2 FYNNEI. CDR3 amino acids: CASSEQGEKLFF. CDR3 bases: TGTGCCAGCAGTGAGCAGGGGGAAAAACTGTTTTTT.

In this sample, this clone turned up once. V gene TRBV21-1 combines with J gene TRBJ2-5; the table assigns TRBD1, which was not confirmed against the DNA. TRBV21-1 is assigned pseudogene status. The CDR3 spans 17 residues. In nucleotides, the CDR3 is TGTGCCAGCAGCAAAGAGAGGGGACAGGCGCCTCAGGAGACCCAGTACTTC. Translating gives CASSKERGQAPQETQYF.